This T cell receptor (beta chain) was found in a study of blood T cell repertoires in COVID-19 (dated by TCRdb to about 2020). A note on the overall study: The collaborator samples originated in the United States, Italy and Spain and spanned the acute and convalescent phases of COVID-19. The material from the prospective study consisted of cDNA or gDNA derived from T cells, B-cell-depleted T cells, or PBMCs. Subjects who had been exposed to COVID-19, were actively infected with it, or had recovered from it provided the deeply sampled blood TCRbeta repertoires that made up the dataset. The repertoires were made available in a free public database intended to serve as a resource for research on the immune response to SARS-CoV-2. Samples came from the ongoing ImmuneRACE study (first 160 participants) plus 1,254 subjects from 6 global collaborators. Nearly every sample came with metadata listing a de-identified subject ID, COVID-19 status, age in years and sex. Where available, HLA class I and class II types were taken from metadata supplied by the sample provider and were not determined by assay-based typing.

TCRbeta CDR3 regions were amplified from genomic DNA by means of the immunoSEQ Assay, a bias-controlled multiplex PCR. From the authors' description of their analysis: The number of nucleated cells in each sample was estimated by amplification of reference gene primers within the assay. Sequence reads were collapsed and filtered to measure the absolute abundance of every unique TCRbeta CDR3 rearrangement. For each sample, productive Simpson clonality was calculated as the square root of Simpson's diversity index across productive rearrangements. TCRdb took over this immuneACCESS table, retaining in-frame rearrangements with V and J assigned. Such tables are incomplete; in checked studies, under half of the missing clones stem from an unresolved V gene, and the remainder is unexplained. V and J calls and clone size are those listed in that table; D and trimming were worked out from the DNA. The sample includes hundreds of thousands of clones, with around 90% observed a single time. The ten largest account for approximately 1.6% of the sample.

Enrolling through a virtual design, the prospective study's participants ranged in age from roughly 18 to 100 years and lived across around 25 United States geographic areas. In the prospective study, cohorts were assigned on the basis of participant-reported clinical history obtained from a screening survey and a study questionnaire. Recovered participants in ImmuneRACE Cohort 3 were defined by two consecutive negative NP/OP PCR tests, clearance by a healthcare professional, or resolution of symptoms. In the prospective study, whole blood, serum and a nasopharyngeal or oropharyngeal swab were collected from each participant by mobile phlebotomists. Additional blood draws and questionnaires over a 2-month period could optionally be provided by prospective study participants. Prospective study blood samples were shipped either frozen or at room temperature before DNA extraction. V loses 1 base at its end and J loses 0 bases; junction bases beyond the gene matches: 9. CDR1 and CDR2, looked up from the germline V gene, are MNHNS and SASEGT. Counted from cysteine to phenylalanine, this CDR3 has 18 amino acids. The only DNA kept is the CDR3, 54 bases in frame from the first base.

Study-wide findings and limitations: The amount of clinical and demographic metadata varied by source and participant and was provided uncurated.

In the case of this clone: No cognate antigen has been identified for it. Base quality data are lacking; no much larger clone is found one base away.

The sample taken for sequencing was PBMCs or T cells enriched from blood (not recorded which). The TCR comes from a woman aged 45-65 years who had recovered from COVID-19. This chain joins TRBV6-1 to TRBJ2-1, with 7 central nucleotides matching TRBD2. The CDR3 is CASSEDITSASSYNEQFF. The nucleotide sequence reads TGTGCCAGCAGTGAAGATATAACTAGCGCTAGCTCCTACAATGAGCAGTTCTTC.